These 5 T cell receptor beta chains were sequenced from one sample in a study of shared clonotypes between healthy human individuals. Generated by immunoSEQ multiplex PCR, the TCRdb table keeps only in-frame clones and is missing some. The sample has millions of clones, approximately 94% seen once. Sequencing was carried out using naive CD4+ T cells sorted from blood. Indicated subset: CD45RA+ positively selected. Receptor source: a man aged 18-30 years in good health.

The CDR3 nucleotides are TGTGCCATCAGTACGGGACTAGCGGGAGAAGCGCAGTATTTT. Protein sequence: CAISTGLAGEAQYF. The J gene is TRBJ2-3, the V gene TRBV10-3, with 14 bases matching TRBD2. Per germline, CDR1 ENHRY and CDR2 SYGVKD. The CDR3 runs to 14 residues. V dropped 5 bases and J dropped 10; count of bases not matched to a gene: 5.

The chain employs TRBV6-6 and TRBJ1-3; maybe TRBD1 (5 bases). This CDR3 contains 16 residues. Germline assignment: CDR1 MNHNY and CDR2 SVGAGI (reference sequence). The ends were cut back, 4 bases at V and 0 bases at J, with 13 bases in the middle. The CDR3 coding sequence is TGTGCCAGCAGTTCCGGGACGGAGGTCTCTGGAAACACCATATATTTT. It codes for CASSSGTEVSGNTIYF.

The chain uses TRBV19 and TRBJ1-1; the D gene is possibly TRBD1 (6 bases). Trimming removed 7 bases from V and 0 bases from J, with 12 bases in between. The CDR3 has 14 residues. Germline V lookup: CDR1 LNHDA, CDR2 SQIVND (reference sequence). CDR3 protein: CASIRGQLNTEAFF. As DNA, the CDR3 is TGTGCCAGTATTCGGGGGCAGCTGAACACTGAAGCTTTCTTT.

In regard to this clone: The same CDR3 also results from other DNA sequences found in this sample. The rearrangement joins TRBV29-1 to TRBJ1-1; the match to TRBD1 covers 9 bases. The CDR3 extends over 12 amino acids. CDR1 and CDR2 (germline): SQVTM, ANQGSEA. Trimming took 6 bases from V and 5 from J; bases not matched to a gene: 4. Here the CDR3 DNA reads TGCAGCGTGGGACAGGGCGGAACTGAAGCTTTCTTT. Its protein product is CSVGQGGTEAFF.

Notes on this clone: The sample holds other DNA sequences that translate to the same CDR3. V usage is TRBV5-1 and J usage is TRBJ1-5; 9 positions match TRBD1. J was trimmed by 4 bases and V by 3 bases; bases with no gene match: 2. This CDR3 has 14 amino acids. Germline CDR1 reads SGHRS; CDR2 reads YFSETQ. The chain's CDR3 is CASSSGQGNQPQHF. CDR3 DNA: TGCGCCAGCAGCTCGGGACAGGGTAATCAGCCCCAGCATTTT.